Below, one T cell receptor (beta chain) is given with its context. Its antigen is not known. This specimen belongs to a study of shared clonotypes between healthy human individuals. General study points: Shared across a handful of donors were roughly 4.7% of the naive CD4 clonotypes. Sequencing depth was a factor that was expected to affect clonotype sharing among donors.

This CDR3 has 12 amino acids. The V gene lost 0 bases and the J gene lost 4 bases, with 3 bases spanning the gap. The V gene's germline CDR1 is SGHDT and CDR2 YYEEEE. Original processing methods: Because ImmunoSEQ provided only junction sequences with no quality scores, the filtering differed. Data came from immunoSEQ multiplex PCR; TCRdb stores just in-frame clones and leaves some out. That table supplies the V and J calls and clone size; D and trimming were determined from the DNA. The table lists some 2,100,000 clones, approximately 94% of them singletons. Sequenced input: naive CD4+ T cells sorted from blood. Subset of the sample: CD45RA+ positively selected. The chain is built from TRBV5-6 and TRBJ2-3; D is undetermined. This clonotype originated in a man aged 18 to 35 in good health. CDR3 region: CASSLAADTQYF. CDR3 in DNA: TGTGCCAGCAGCTTGGCGGCAGATACGCAGTATTTT.